The clone carrying this T cell receptor (beta chain) was observed a handful of times. In all sorted populations, purity surpassed 95%. This sample is drawn from a study of beta chain features in type 1 diabetes. The CDR3 is made up of 14 amino acids. Germline V CDR1 and CDR2: SGHNT, YYREEE (reference sequence). Trimming stripped 0 bases from V and 6 bases from J, with 7 bases between. Expressed TCRB transcripts were sequenced, since all the RNA that had been isolated was reverse transcribed. Some clones are missing from TCRdb's copy, which holds only in-frame ones; the method was immunoSEQ multiplex PCR. The sample consists of hundreds of thousands of clones, over 7.5% of them appearing once.

The specimen was naive CD4+ T cells from blood. This sequence originates from a woman aged 18-29 years in good health. The chain is built from TRBV5-4 and TRBJ1-6, with no clear D. CDR3 nucleotides: TGTGCCAGCAGCTTGGGATTTAGTAATTCACCCCTCCACTTT. Protein: CASSLGFSNSPLHF.